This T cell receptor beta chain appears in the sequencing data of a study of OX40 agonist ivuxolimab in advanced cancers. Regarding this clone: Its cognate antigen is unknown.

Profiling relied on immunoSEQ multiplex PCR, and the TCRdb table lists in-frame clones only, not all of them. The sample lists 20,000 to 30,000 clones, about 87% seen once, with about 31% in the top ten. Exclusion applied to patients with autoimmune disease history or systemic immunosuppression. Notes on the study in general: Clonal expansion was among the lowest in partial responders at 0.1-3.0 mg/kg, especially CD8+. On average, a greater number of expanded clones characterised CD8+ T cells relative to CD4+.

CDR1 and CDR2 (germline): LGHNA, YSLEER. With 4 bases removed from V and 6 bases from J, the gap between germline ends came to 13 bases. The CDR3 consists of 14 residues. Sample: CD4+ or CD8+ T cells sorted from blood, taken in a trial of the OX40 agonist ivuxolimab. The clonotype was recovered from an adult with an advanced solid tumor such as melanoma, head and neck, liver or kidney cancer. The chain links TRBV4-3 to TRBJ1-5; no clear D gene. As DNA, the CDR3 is TGCGCCAGCAGCCGTTACGCCCATAGTCAGCCCCAGCATTTT. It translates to CASSRYAHSQPQHF.